The clone carrying this T cell receptor beta chain has only a few counts. The PCR had 60 Vbeta and 13 Jbeta primers. Method: immunoSEQ multiplex PCR; TCRdb's copy keeps in-frame clones and lacks some. This sample has 120,000 or so clones, with more than 65% found just once. Germline V lookup: CDR1 MDHEN, CDR2 SYDVKM. The CDR3 has 15 amino acids. V was clipped by 8 bases and J by 5 bases; unmatched bases: 13. The source of the sample is a study of cytomegalovirus exposure and HLA in healthy donors. The chain links TRBV28 to TRBJ2-7, with 9 bases matching TRBD1. The receptor was derived from a woman aged 18-35 years in good health and CMV-seronegative. The material sequenced was PBMCs. Here the CDR3 reads CASYELGDRVNEQYF. DNA of the CDR3: TGTGCCAGCTACGAATTGGGGGACAGGGTCAACGAGCAGTACTTC.